This T cell receptor beta chain was observed in a study of Graves' ophthalmopathy and Graves' hyperthyroidism. CDR3 length: 12 amino acids. Germline V gene data show CDR1 as SGHVS and CDR2 as FNYEAQ. Deletions cut 5 bases from V and 6 bases from J, with 11 bases between. Study-level results: Sensitivity reached 85% to 90% and specificity roughly 81% for a 13-signature model separating ophthalmopathy from stable hyperthyroidism. Detection in blood was also observed for most expanded thyroid clonotypes above 0.001 frequency.

Uncontrolled infections, pregnancy, lactation or other autoimmune diseases led to patient exclusion. This clonotype came up many times. Its cognate antigen is unknown. RNA transcripts were the source from which TCR beta CDR3 regions were amplified. The workflow started with a first-round RT-PCR run with HTBI primers and then moved on to a second-round multiplex PCR. Each CDR3 protein is one row after TCRdb ran MiXCR on the multiplex PCR reads. Here the sample spans about 740,000 distinct CDR3 sequences, roughly 41% being singletons. This rearrangement joins TRBV7-6 to TRBJ2-7, with D perhaps matching TRBD1 (5 bases). The clonotype comes from an adult man with Graves' ophthalmopathy. Input material: peripheral blood. Here the CDR3 reads CASSPSQGEQYF. The CDR3 DNA is TGTGCCAGCAGCCCAAGCCAGGGCGAGCAGTACTTC.